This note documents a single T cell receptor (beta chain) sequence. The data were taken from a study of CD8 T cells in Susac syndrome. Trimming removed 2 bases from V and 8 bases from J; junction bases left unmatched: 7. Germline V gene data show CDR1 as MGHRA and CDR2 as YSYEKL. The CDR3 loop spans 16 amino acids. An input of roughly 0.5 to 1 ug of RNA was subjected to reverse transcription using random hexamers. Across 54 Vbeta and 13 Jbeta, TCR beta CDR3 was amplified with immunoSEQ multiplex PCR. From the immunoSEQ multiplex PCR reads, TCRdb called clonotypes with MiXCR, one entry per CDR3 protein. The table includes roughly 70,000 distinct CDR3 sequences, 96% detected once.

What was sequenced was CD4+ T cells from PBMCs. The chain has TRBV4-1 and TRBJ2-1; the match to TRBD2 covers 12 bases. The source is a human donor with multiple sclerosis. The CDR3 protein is CASSQLVRLAGDEQFF. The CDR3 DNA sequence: TGCGCCAGCAGCCAACTCGTCCGACTAGCGGGGGATGAGCAGTTCTTC.